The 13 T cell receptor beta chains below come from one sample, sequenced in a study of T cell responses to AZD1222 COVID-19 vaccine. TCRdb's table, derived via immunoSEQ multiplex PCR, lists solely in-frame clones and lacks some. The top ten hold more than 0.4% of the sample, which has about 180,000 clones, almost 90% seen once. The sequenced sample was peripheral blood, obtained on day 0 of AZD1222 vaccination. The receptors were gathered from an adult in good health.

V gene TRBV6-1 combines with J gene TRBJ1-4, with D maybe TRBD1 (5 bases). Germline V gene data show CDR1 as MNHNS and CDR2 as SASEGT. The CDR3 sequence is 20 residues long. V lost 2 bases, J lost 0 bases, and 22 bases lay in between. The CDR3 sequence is CASSEFTPGMNRATNEKLFF. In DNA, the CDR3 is TGTGCCAGCAGTGAATTTACACCAGGGATGAACAGAGCAACTAATGAAAAACTGTTTTTT.

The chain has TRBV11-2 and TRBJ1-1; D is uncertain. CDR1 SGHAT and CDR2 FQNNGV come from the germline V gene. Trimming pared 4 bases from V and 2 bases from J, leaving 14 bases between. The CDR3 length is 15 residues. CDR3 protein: CASSSIPTHNTEAFF. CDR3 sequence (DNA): TGTGCCAGCAGCTCCATCCCAACACATAACACTGAAGCTTTCTTT.

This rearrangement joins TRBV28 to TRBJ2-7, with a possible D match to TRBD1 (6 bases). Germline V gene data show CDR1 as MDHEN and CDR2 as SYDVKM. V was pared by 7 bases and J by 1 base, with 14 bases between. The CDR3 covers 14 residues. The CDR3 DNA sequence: TGTGCCAGCACCCCTGACAGGCCATCCTACGAGCAGTACTTC. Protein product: CASTPDRPSYEQYF.

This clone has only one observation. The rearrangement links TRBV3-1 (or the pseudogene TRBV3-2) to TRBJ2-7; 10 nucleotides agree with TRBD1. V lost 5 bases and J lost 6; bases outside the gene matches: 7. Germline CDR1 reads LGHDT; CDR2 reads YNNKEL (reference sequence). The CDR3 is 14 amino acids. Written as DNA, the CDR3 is TGTGCCAGCAGCGCCGGGACAGGGGTTTTCGAGCAGTACTTC. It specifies CASSAGTGVFEQYF.

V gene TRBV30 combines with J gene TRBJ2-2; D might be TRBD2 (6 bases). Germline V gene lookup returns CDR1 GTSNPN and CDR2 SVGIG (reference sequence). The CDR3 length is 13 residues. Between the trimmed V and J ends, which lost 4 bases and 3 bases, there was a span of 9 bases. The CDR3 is CAWKLADTGELFF. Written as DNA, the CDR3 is TGTGCCTGGAAACTAGCTGACACCGGGGAGCTGTTTTTT.

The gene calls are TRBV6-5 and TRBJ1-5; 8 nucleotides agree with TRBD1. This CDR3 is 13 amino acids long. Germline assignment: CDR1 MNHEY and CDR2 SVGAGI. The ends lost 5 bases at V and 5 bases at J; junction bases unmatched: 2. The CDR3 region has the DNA TGTGCCAGCAGTCCGGACAGGGATCAGCCCCAGCATTTT. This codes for CASSPDRDQPQHF.

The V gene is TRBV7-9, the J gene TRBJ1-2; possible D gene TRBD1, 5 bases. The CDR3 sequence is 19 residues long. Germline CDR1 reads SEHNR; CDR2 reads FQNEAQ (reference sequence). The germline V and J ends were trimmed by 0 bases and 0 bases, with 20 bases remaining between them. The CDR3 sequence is CASSLALGGDRGANYGYTF. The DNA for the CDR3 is TGTGCCAGCAGCTTAGCGCTTGGAGGGGACCGAGGAGCTAACTATGGCTACACCTTC. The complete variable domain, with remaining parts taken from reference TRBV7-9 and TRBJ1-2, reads DTGVSQNPRHKITKRGQNVTFRCDPISEHNRLYWYRQTLGQGPEFLTYFQNEAQLEKSRLLSDRFSAERPKGSFSTLEIQRTEQGDSAMYLCASSLALGGDRGANYGYTFGSGTRLTVV.

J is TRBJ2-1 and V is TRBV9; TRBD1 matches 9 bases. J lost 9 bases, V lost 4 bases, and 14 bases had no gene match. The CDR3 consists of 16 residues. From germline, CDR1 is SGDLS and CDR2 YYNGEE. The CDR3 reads CASSTPIGQGLGEQFF. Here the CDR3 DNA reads TGTGCCAGCAGCACCCCCATCGGACAGGGGTTGGGTGAGCAGTTCTTC.

Here the CDR3 reads CASSSAHHSNQPQHF. In DNA form, the CDR3 reads TGTGCCAGCAGCTCGGCCCACCATAGCAATCAGCCCCAGCATTTT. The rearrangement uses TRBV7-2 and TRBJ1-5; no reliable D call. V was trimmed by 4 bases and J by 0 bases, leaving 10 bases between them. From germline, CDR1 is SGHTA and CDR2 FQGNSA. CDR3 length: 15 amino acids.

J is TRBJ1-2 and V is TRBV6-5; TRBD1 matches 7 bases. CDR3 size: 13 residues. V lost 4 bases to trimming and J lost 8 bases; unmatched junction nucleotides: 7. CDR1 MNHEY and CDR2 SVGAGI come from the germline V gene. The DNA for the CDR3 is TGTGCCAGCAGTTTCCGGGACAGCAGGGGCTACACCTTC. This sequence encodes CASSFRDSRGYTF.

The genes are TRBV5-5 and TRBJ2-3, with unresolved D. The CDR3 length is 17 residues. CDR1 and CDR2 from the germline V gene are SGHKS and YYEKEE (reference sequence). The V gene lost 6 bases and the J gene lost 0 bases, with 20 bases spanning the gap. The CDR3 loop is CASTSSIGFSSTDTQYF. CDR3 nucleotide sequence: TGTGCCAGCACCTCCTCCATCGGGTTCTCTAGCACAGATACGCAGTATTTT.

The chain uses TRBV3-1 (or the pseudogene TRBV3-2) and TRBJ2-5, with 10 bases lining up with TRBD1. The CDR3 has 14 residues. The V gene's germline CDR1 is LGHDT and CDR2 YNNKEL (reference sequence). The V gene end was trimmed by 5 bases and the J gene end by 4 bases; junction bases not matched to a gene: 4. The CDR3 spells CASSTDRGRETQYF. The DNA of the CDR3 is TGTGCCAGCAGCACCGACAGGGGGCGAGAGACCCAGTACTTC.

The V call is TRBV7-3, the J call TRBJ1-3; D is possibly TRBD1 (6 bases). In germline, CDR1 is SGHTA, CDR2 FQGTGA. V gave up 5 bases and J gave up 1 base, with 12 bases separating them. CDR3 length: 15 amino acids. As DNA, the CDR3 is TGTGCCAGCAGCCCACAGGGAGCTTCTGGAAACACCATATATTTT. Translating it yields CASSPQGASGNTIYF.